The 32 T cell receptor beta chains presented below share a single source sample, sequenced in a study of T cell clonality in common variable immunodeficiency. Sequencing used immunoSEQ multiplex PCR; TCRdb keeps in-frame clones, though not all of them. Reported are 25,000 to 40,000 clones, none seen only once; the ten largest carry 3.8%. Sequencing was carried out using peripheral blood mononuclear cells. The receptor set was obtained from a person aged 18 to 75 in good health.

This clone showed up many times. The observed sequence ends 3 residues before the CDR3 terminus, with the missing tail filled in from the germline J gene. V gene TRBV19 combines with J gene TRBJ2-4, with 9 bases lining up with TRBD1. J gave up 9 bases and V 6 bases, and 12 bases lay outside the gene matches. Germline values: CDR1 LNHDA, CDR2 SQIVND (reference sequence). CDR3 length: 15 amino acids. The part of the CDR3 DNA that was read is TGTGCCAGTAGCCCCGGGACAGGGTCTTTGGGCATT. It codes for CASSPGTGSLGI. The full CDR3 sequence reads CASSPGTGSLGIQYF.

This clone came up many times. The read falls 3 residues short of the CDR3 end, and the missing part is taken from the germline J gene. The chain links TRBV20-1 to TRBJ2-5; D is undetermined. Trimming cost V 6 bases and J 3 bases, with 14 bases left between them. Per the germline V gene, CDR1 is DFQATT and CDR2 is SNEGSKA (reference sequence). There are 13 residues in the CDR3. CDR3 amino acids: CSALYLEEETQYF. CDR3 DNA (partial): TGCAGTGCCCTGTACCTAGAAGAAGAGACC.

This clone came up many times. The read ends 3 residues before the CDR3 terminus; that terminus is restored from the germline J gene. V usage is TRBV30 and J usage is TRBJ1-2, with 8 bases fitting TRBD1. The CDR3 loop spans 14 amino acids. With 6 bases clipped from V and 3 bases from J, the junction kept 9 bases outside the gene matches. The germline CDR1 and CDR2 sequences are GTSNPN and SVGIG (reference sequence). The CDR3 sequence: CACDRGGRDYGYTF. The sequenced part of the CDR3 DNA is TGTGCCTGTGACAGGGGCGGAAGGGACTATGGC.

This clone has ten or more counts. Coverage ceases 3 residues before the CDR3 finishes, and the germline J gene fills in the end. The chain carries TRBV10-3 and TRBJ1-1, with D possibly TRBD1 on 5 matching bases. This CDR3 has 14 amino acids. V lost 2 bases, J lost 0 bases, and 7 bases lay in between. Germline CDR1 ENHRY, CDR2 SYGVKD. CDR3 DNA (partial): TGTGCCATCAGTGAGACGGACATGAACACTGAA. This translates into CAISETDMNTE. The entire CDR3 is CAISETDMNTEAFF.

This clone occurred many times. The sequenced CDR3 bases are TGTGCCTGGAGTACAGGGAGAAGCACTGAA. Translating gives CAWSTGRSTE. The whole CDR3 reads CAWSTGRSTEAFF. This chain uses TRBV30 with TRBJ1-1; tentative D call: TRBD1 (6 bases). From the germline J gene comes the end of the CDR3, since the read stops 3 residues before it. This CDR3 region has 13 residues. The germline V and J ends were trimmed by 2 bases and 4 bases, with 11 bases remaining between them. Per germline, CDR1 GTSNPN and CDR2 SVGIG (reference sequence).

This clone has ten or more counts. Here the CDR3 reads CASSQEGTGAGVLNEQFF. Incomplete CDR3 DNA: TGCGCCAGCAGCCAAGAAGGGACGGGAGCGGGAGTCCTAAATGAG. The chain links TRBV4-1 to TRBJ2-1; 8 bases agree with TRBD2. The read terminates 3 residues ahead of where the CDR3 ends, so the germline J gene completes it. The trim removed 0 bases at V and 7 bases at J, leaving 14 bases unmatched. The CDR3 consists of 18 residues. Germline V gene lookup returns CDR1 MGHRA and CDR2 YSYEKL.

This clone appeared a few times. Read coverage stops 3 residues before the CDR3 terminus; the germline J gene supplies the remainder. The chain employs TRBV6-1 and TRBJ1-2; D possibly corresponds to TRBD1 (5 bases). Germline V lookup: CDR1 MNHNS, CDR2 SASEGT. The CDR3 is 15 amino acids. The CDR3 loop is CASSEKAGWADTYTF. CDR3 DNA, as far as it was read: TGTGCCAGCAGTGAAAAGGCAGGGTGGGCAGATACC.

This clone was observed at least ten times. The CDR3 is cut off 3 residues early in the read; its end comes from the germline J gene. The chain uses TRBV14 and TRBJ2-1, with 9 bases aligning to TRBD2. The CDR3 sequence is 14 residues long. The junction had 7 bases not matched to a gene; V was cut back by 4 bases and J by 9 bases. Per the germline V gene, CDR1 is SGHDN and CDR2 is FVKESK. The CDR3 loop reads CASSRASGIVEQFF. The covered CDR3 bases are TGTGCCAGCAGCCGGGCTAGCGGGATTGTTGAG.

This clone was recorded many times. At one end, the junction sequence differs from germline, possibly due to a read error. The CDR3 end falls 3 residues outside the read, so it is completed with the germline J gene. The chain has TRBV7-7 and TRBJ2-3; D is perhaps TRBD1 (6 bases). The germline V gene encodes CDR1 SSHAT and CDR2 FNYEAQ (reference sequence). This CDR3 spans 15 amino acids. CDR3 residues: CASSLDGGHTDTQYF. The part of the CDR3 DNA that was read is TGTGCTAGCAGCTTAGATGGGGGACACACAGATACG.

This clone was picked up many times. The sequenced fragment ends 3 residues before the CDR3 boundary, so the rest is inferred from the germline J gene. This sample includes further DNA sequences coding for the same CDR3. The chain employs TRBV10-3 and TRBJ1-2; TRBD1 aligns across 8 bases. CDR1 is ENHRY, CDR2 SYGVKD, per germline. J lost 2 bases, V lost 4 bases, and 9 bases had no gene match. This CDR3 is 16 amino acids long. CDR3 protein: CAISGQGALTNYGYTF. The covered CDR3 bases are TGTGCCATCAGTGGGCAGGGGGCGTTAACCAACTATGGC.

Many counts were recorded for this clone. The CDR3 end lies 3 residues beyond the end of the read and is filled in from the germline J gene. V usage is TRBV19 and J usage is TRBJ1-5; TRBD1 is a possible D gene (5 bases). The V end was cut by 5 bases, the J end by 2 bases, with 13 bases between. Germline-derived CDR1 and CDR2 are LNHDA and SQIVND (reference sequence). The CDR3 extends over 15 amino acids. The CDR3 loop is CASSSGFLGNQPQHF. The covered CDR3 bases are TGTGCCAGTAGTTCAGGGTTTTTGGGCAATCAGCCC.

This clone came up many times. From the germline J gene comes the end of the CDR3, since the read stops 3 residues before it. The V and J genes are TRBV7-8 and TRBJ1-4; 8 bases fit TRBD1. Losses at the gene ends were 4 bases for V and 7 bases for J; bases not matched to a gene: 5. The CDR3 extends over 14 amino acids. From germline, CDR1 is SGHVS and CDR2 FQNEAQ. CDR3 protein: CASSSYRGGEKLFF. CDR3 DNA (partial): TGTGCCAGCAGCTCATACAGGGGGGGTGAAAAA.

The table lists this clone with many counts. The missing CDR3 end, 3 residues past where the read stops, is filled in from the germline J gene. The chain couples TRBV20-1 to TRBJ1-1; 7 nucleotides agree with TRBD1. V lost 4 bases and J lost 5; bases outside the gene matches: 7. The CDR3 sequence is 13 residues long. The germline V gene has CDR1 DFQATT and CDR2 SNEGSKA (reference sequence). CDR3 amino acids: CSATNRGGTEAFF. Partial CDR3 DNA: TGCAGTGCTACCAACAGGGGTGGGACTGAA.

This clone has at least ten counts. The CDR3 loop reads CASSSGTSGDNEQFF. CDR3 bases read: TGTGCCAGCAGCTCCGGGACTAGCGGAGACAATGAG. This chain uses TRBV5-4 with TRBJ2-1; 11 bases are shared with TRBD2. The read terminates 3 residues ahead of where the CDR3 ends, so the germline J gene completes it. V lost 3 bases, J lost 5 bases, and 4 bases stayed unmatched. The germline V gene has CDR1 SGHNT and CDR2 YYREEE (reference sequence). The CDR3 is 15 residues long.

This clone was observed many times. The CDR3 end is not reached by the read, which stops 3 residues before it; the germline J gene fills it in. V and J are TRBV7-2 and TRBJ2-5, with 10 bases that match TRBD2. V trimming: 7 bases; J trimming: 5 bases; junction bases outside the gene matches: 7. The V gene's germline CDR1 is SGHTA and CDR2 FQGNSA. The CDR3 runs 14 residues. CDR3 sequence: CASKSGGAGETQYF. CDR3 DNA (partial): TGTGCCAGCAAGAGCGGGGGGGCCGGGGAGACC.

This clone was seen at least ten times. Sequence at one end of the junction differs from germline and may be a read error. The read stops 3 residues short of the end of the CDR3; the missing end is completed from the germline J gene. This sequence joins TRBV4-2 and TRBJ1-6; 9 bases line up with TRBD1. Germline lookup yields CDR1 LGHNA and CDR2 YNFKEQ. The length of the CDR3 is 16 residues. CDR3 sequence: CASSRETGGSYSPLHF. CDR3 DNA (partial): TGCGCCAGCAGCCGAGAAACAGGGGGCTCCTATTCACCC.

This clone was seen at least ten times. The CDR3 end is not reached by the read, which stops 3 residues before it; the germline J gene fills it in. The chain employs TRBV20-1 and TRBJ1-4, with a possible D match to TRBD1 (5 bases). Trimming left V 3 bases short and J 0 bases short, with 11 bases between. Germline V gives CDR1 DFQATT, CDR2 SNEGSKA (reference sequence). The CDR3 has 15 amino acids. The CDR3 here is CSASGGVSTNEKLFF. The DNA read from the CDR3 is TGCAGTGCTAGTGGGGGGGTCTCAACTAATGAAAAA.

This clone has a count of ten or more. The read comes to an end 3 residues before the CDR3 does, leaving the germline J gene to fill in the end. The chain combines TRBV5-6 with TRBJ1-2; D not certain. This CDR3 contains 12 residues. Germline CDR1 and CDR2: SGHDT and YYEEEE. V lost 0 bases, J lost 4 bases, and 4 bases lay in between. CDR3 DNA (partial): TGTGCCAGCAGCTTGGACAGCTATGGC. Protein sequence: CASSLDSYG. The whole CDR3 is CASSLDSYGYTF. The full variable domain, rest sourced from reference TRBV5-6 and TRBJ1-2, is DAGVTQSPTHLIKTRGQQVTLRCSPKSGHDTVSWYQQALGQGPQFIFQYYEEEERQRGNFPDRFSGHQFPNYSSELNVNALLLGDSALYLCASSLDSYGYTFGSGTRLTVV.

This clone was observed many times. The CDR3 extends 3 residues past the end of the read, so its final part is completed from the germline J gene. The chain combines TRBV5-1 with TRBJ2-2, with a weak D call TRBD1 (6 bases). In germline, CDR1 is SGHRS, CDR2 YFSETQ. The CDR3 has 15 residues. Trimming took 7 bases from V and 2 from J, leaving 15 bases between them. CDR3 DNA (partial): TGCGCCAGCGCCCGACAGGCCCAAAACACCGGGGAG. Translation: CASARQAQNTGE. The entire CDR3 protein reads CASARQAQNTGELFF.

This clone was counted at least ten times. The read gets to within 3 residues of the CDR3 end, and the germline J gene fills in the rest. The V gene is TRBV20-1, the J gene TRBJ1-2, with 12 bases lining up with TRBD1. V trimming: 2 bases; J trimming: 4 bases; junction bases outside the gene matches: 8. In germline, CDR1 is DFQATT, CDR2 SNEGSKA (reference sequence). The CDR3 is 16 amino acids. CDR3 region: CSARIRDRGLFYGYTF. The CDR3 bases that were read are TGCAGTGCTAGAATAAGGGACAGGGGGCTTTTCTATGGC.

This clone was picked up many times. The sequenced CDR3 bases are TGTGCCAGCAGCACGAGGACTAGCCTTGAG. Encoded protein: CASSTRTSLE. The whole CDR3 is CASSTRTSLEQFF. The chain joins TRBV7-8 to TRBJ2-1; 8 nucleotides line up with TRBD2. The read ends 3 residues shy of where the CDR3 ends; the end is completed using the germline J gene. CDR1 and CDR2 (germline): SGHVS, FQNEAQ. Trimming cost V 5 bases and J 9 bases; bases outside gene matches: 6. This CDR3 comprises 13 residues.

This clone showed up many times. The CDR3 is cut off 3 residues early in the read; its end comes from the germline J gene. This sequence joins TRBV10-3 and TRBJ1-2, with D possibly being TRBD1 (6 bases). This CDR3 has 13 residues. Germline loops: CDR1 ENHRY, CDR2 SYGVKD. Trimming stripped 3 bases from V and 6 bases from J, with 11 bases between. Partial CDR3 DNA: TGTGCCATCAGTGACCCAGGGGCCCATGGC. This codes for CAISDPGAHG. The CDR3 in full is CAISDPGAHGYTF.

This clone was seen ten or more times. A read error may account for a junction end that differs from germline. The CDR3 goes on 3 residues after the read ends, and that part is filled in from the germline J gene. The V and J genes are TRBV7-7 and TRBJ2-5, with 7 nucleotides matching TRBD2. The CDR3 length is 14 residues. Per germline, CDR1 SSHAT and CDR2 FNYEAQ (reference sequence). The sequenced CDR3 bases are TGTGCTAGCAGCCGCCGGGGGGATCAAGAGACC. It is translated as CASSRRGDQET. The full CDR3 protein reads CASSRRGDQETQYF.

Ten or more counts support this clone. Coverage ceases 3 residues before the CDR3 finishes, and the germline J gene fills in the end. The V gene is TRBV11-2, the J gene TRBJ2-7; 11 nucleotides match TRBD2. Germline V gives CDR1 SGHAT, CDR2 FQNNGV. The length of the CDR3 is 14 residues. V lost 2 bases to trimming and J lost 3 bases; unmatched junction nucleotides: 0. CDR3: CASSLLAGGYEQYF. The CDR3 DNA, read in part, is TGTGCCAGCAGCTTACTAGCGGGGGGCTACGAG.

Turning to this clone: With the read ending 3 residues before the CDR3 end, the germline J gene is used to fill in that end. This chain links TRBV5-1 with TRBJ2-1; TRBD1 might be the D (6 bases). The germline V gene has CDR1 SGHRS and CDR2 YFSETQ. Trimming pared 4 bases from V and 0 bases from J, leaving 17 bases between. The CDR3 has 17 amino acids. The CDR3 sequence: CASSPLPQGSSYNEQFF. Incomplete CDR3 DNA: TGCGCCAGCAGCCCCCTCCCCCAGGGGAGCTCCTACAATGAG.

This clone was seen a handful of times. The read ends 3 residues early relative to the CDR3; the germline J gene fills the gap. V usage is TRBV6-1 and J usage is TRBJ1-2; D is perhaps TRBD1 (5 bases). The length of the CDR3 is 14 residues. Germline loops: CDR1 MNHNS, CDR2 SASEGT. CDR3: CASSGGHNLGDYTF. CDR3 DNA, as far as it was read: TGTGCCAGCAGTGGAGGACATAACCTTGGGGAC.

This clone was seen repeatedly, ten times or more. Read coverage stops 3 residues before the CDR3 terminus; the germline J gene supplies the remainder. The chain joins TRBV13 to TRBJ2-1; D possibly corresponds to TRBD2 (5 bases). This CDR3 has 13 residues. Trimming cost V 2 bases and J 8 bases, with 10 bases left between them. Germline V gene data show CDR1 as PRHDT and CDR2 as FYEKMQ (reference sequence). CDR3 loop: CASSLLAYDEQFF. CDR3 DNA (partial): TGTGCCAGCAGCTTACTAGCTTACGATGAG.

This clone was counted many times. The observed sequence ends 3 residues before the CDR3 terminus, with the missing tail filled in from the germline J gene. The chain is built from TRBV5-1 and TRBJ2-3; unclear D gene. V was pared by 4 bases and J by 0 bases, with 12 bases between. Germline V lookup: CDR1 SGHRS, CDR2 YFSETQ. This CDR3 has 15 residues. Incomplete CDR3 DNA: TGCGCCAGCAGCCCACAGCCCACTAGCACAGATACG. Its protein product is CASSPQPTSTDT. The entire CDR3 protein is CASSPQPTSTDTQYF.

This clone was counted at least ten times. From the germline J gene comes the end of the CDR3, since the read stops 3 residues before it. This sequence joins TRBV6-7 and TRBJ1-5, with TRBD1 matching 9 bases. TRBV6-7 is an open reading frame, and its role is uncertain. The ends lost 4 bases at V and 1 base at J; junction bases unmatched: 5. There are 16 residues in the CDR3. Partial CDR3 DNA: TGTGCCAGCAGTTGGCGGGGACAGGGAAGCAATCAGCCC. Translation gives CASSWRGQGSNQP. The whole CDR3 sequence is CASSWRGQGSNQPQHF.

The sample holds many counts of this clone. Its ends do not fully match the called genes, so a read error is possible. Read sequence stops 3 residues before the CDR3 end, and the germline J gene provides the missing end. V gene TRBV4-2 combines with J gene TRBJ1-4, with D possibly being TRBD1 (6 bases). Germline V gene data show CDR1 as LGHNA and CDR2 as YNFKEQ. The CDR3 loop spans 16 amino acids. The DNA read from the CDR3 is TGCGCCAGCAGCCAAGAAGGACAGATTGATAATTCACCA. It encodes CASSQEGQIDNSP. Given in full, the CDR3 is CASSQEGQIDNSPLFF.

By frequency in the sample, this clone is medium-sized. The read finishes 3 residues shy of the CDR3 end, and the germline J gene is used to complete it. This chain joins TRBV6-4 and TRBJ2-3, with TRBD1 matching 9 bases. V lost 2 bases to trimming and J lost 2 bases; unmatched junction nucleotides: 8. CDR3 length: 17 residues. Germline assignment: CDR1 MRHNA and CDR2 SNTAGT. Incomplete CDR3 DNA: TGTGCCAGCAGTGACCTTAGACAGGGGGACTTCACAGATACG. Protein sequence: CASSDLRQGDFTDT. From start to end, the CDR3 is CASSDLRQGDFTDTQYF.

This clone was found many times. The CDR3 end is not reached by the read, which stops 3 residues before it; the germline J gene fills it in. The chain links TRBV28 to TRBJ2-7, with 7 positions matching TRBD1. The CDR3 spans 12 residues. V lost 4 bases, J lost 5 bases, and 2 bases stayed unmatched. Germline V gene sequence: CDR1 MDHEN, CDR2 SYDVKM. This CDR3 is CASSSDRHEQYF. Partial CDR3 DNA: TGTGCCAGCAGTTCGGACAGGCACGAG.